The clone carrying this TCR beta chain was picked up one time. Its antigen remains unknown. The germline gene is not matched at one end of the junction; a read error may be the cause. The study left out patients who had uncontrolled infection, other autoimmune disease, pregnancy or lactation. TCR beta CDR3 regions were amplified from RNA transcripts. With the HTBI primer set, the TCR CDR3 went through a first round of RT-PCR. TCRdb processed the multiplex PCR reads anew with MiXCR; each CDR3 protein has one entry. The table has around 570,000 distinct CDR3 sequences, nearly 20% seen once; the top ten hold roughly 47%. The germline CDR1 and CDR2 sequences are MNHEY and SMNVEV (reference sequence). The CDR3 contains 13 residues. These data belong to a study of T cells in Graves' hyperthyroidism and ophthalmopathy. General study findings and limits: Blood also contained most expanded thyroid clonotypes above 0.001.

This chain joins TRBV27 and TRBJ1-5; D call uncertain. Sequencing input: blood. The receptor was isolated from a man between 35 and 55 years old with Graves' ophthalmopathy. CDR3 loop: CASSREAYQPRHF. CDR3 in DNA: TGTGCCAGCAGCCGGGAGGCCTATCAGCCCCGGCATTTT.